This T cell receptor (beta chain) originates from a study of beta chain features in type 1 diabetes. The isolated RNA, all of it, was reverse transcribed, so expressed TCRB transcripts were what got sequenced. Clones were read by immunoSEQ multiplex PCR, and TCRdb kept only the in-frame ones, dropping some. Among around 300,000 clones listed, approximately 11% were seen once. The germline CDR1 and CDR2 sequences are LNHDA and SQIVND (reference sequence). The V and J ends lost 6 bases and 1 base, in that order; junction bases with no gene match: 0. The CDR3 contains 14 residues. This clone has more than one count but fewer than ten.

Sequences were obtained from naive CD4+ T cells from blood. The rearrangement uses TRBV19 and TRBJ2-6; 7 bases match TRBD1. The sequence came from a woman aged 25 to 39 in good health. CDR3 loop: CASRTGSGANVLTF. The CDR3 bases are TGTGCCAGTAGGACAGGGTCTGGGGCCAACGTCCTGACTTTC.